This entry lists 21 T cell receptor beta chains sequenced from one sample in a study of blood T cell repertoires in COVID-19. The repertoire was sequenced with immunoSEQ multiplex PCR; TCRdb's copy has only in-frame clones and lacks some. The table lists about 130,000 clones, approximately 80% of them singletons, with about 3% in the top ten. The sample consisted of peripheral blood. These receptors were taken from a woman of 80 years or more with acute or convalescent COVID-19.

The chain uses TRBV3-1 (or the pseudogene TRBV3-2) and TRBJ1-2, with D possibly TRBD1 on 6 matching bases. The CDR3 extends over 14 amino acids. V lost 2 bases and J lost 3, with 10 bases in between. The germline V gene has CDR1 LGHDT and CDR2 YNNKEL (reference sequence). CDR3 sequence (DNA): TGTGCCAGCAGCCAAAACAGGGTCTACTATGGCTACACCTTC. Translating gives CASSQNRVYYGYTF.

Only a few counts were recorded for this clone. V is TRBV2 and J is TRBJ2-1; D remains unclear. CDR1 and CDR2 (germline): SNHLY, FYNNEI. This CDR3 contains 13 residues. Between the trimmed V and J ends, which lost 3 bases and 7 bases, there was a span of 10 bases. Here the CDR3 reads CASSDGGRNEQFF. CDR3 coding DNA: TGTGCCAGCAGTGATGGCGGTCGGAATGAGCAGTTCTTC.

The chain recombines TRBV7-2 with TRBJ2-5; 10 bases are a match to TRBD2. The germline V gene encodes CDR1 SGHTA and CDR2 FQGNSA. V dropped 4 bases and J dropped 4; count of bases not matched to a gene: 15. The CDR3 sequence is 18 residues long. CDR3 sequence: CASSWPGVAGGSRETQYF. The CDR3 DNA sequence: TGTGCCAGCAGCTGGCCCGGAGTAGCGGGGGGCTCCAGAGAGACCCAGTACTTC.

The chain uses TRBV18 and TRBJ1-2; no clear D. The V end was cut by 3 bases, the J end by 5 bases, with 10 bases between. This CDR3 is built from 13 residues. CDR1 and CDR2 (germline): KGHSH, LQKENI. CDR3 nucleotide sequence: TGTGCCAGCTCACCTCCCCACTCGTATGGCTACACCTTC. It translates to CASSPPHSYGYTF.

V usage is TRBV19 and J usage is TRBJ2-3, with TRBD2 identical over 11 bases. CDR3 length: 15 amino acids. With V trimmed by 5 bases and J by 4 bases, 5 bases remained unmatched. Germline V gene data show CDR1 as LNHDA and CDR2 as SQIVND (reference sequence). The CDR3 loop is CASSPSGGRADTQYF. The CDR3 DNA sequence: TGTGCCAGTAGTCCTAGCGGGGGGAGGGCAGATACGCAGTATTTT. The full variable domain, its missing parts supplied by reference TRBV19 and TRBJ2-3, is DGGITQSPKYLFRKEGQNVTLSCEQNLNHDAMYWYRQDPGQGLRLIYYSQIVNDFQKGDIAEGYSVSREKKESFPLTVTSAQKNPTAFYLCASSPSGGRADTQYFGPGTRLTVL.

A single count supports this clone. The chain combines TRBV23-1 with TRBJ2-3; 9 positions agree with TRBD2. TRBV23-1 is an open reading frame whose function is uncertain. The V gene end was trimmed by 6 bases and the J gene end by 4 bases; junction bases not matched to a gene: 5. The CDR3 totals 14 residues. CDR3 in DNA: TGCGCCAGCAGCATAGCGGGGGCCGCAGATACGCAGTATTTT. Translated, it gives CASSIAGAADTQYF.

This rearrangement joins TRBV11-3 to TRBJ2-3; maybe TRBD2 (6 bases). V was clipped by 4 bases and J by 5 bases, with 10 bases between them. CDR3 size: 13 residues. Germline CDR1 reads SGHNT; CDR2 reads YENEEA. CDR3 bases: TGTGCCAGCAGCTCGGGACTCAGAGATACGCAGTATTTT. It translates to CASSSGLRDTQYF.

V gene TRBV7-2 combines with J gene TRBJ1-1; 11 bases agree with TRBD1. V gave up 4 bases and J gave up 11 bases; unmatched junction bases: 6. CDR1 and CDR2 from the germline V gene are SGHTA and FQGNSA. This CDR3 has 13 residues. CDR3 protein: CASSSGTGGAAFF. As DNA, the CDR3 is TGTGCCAGCAGCTCTGGGACAGGGGGTGCGGCTTTCTTT.

V and J are TRBV4-2 and TRBJ2-1, with 8 nucleotides matching TRBD2. From germline, CDR1 is LGHNA and CDR2 YNFKEQ. V shed 8 bases and J 1 base; nucleotides not matched to a gene: 7. CDR3 length equals 15 residues. CDR3 DNA: TGTGCCAGCGGGGAGCGGGGGACATCCTACAATGAGCAGTTCTTC. It is translated as CASGERGTSYNEQFF.

This chain connects TRBV10-2 to TRBJ2-1; 14 bases agree with TRBD2. This CDR3 contains 16 residues. Germline-derived CDR1 and CDR2 are WSHSY and SAAADI. With V trimmed by 6 bases and J by 9 bases, 10 bases remained unmatched. DNA of the CDR3: TGCGCCAGCAGCGGACTAGCGGGAGGAGGGGTGGGTGAGCAGTTCTTC. Amino acid sequence: CASSGLAGGGVGEQFF.

V usage is TRBV2 and J usage is TRBJ2-1; D gene ambiguous. The CDR3 sequence is 15 residues long. Germline V lookup: CDR1 SNHLY, CDR2 FYNNEI. Trimming took off 1 base at V and 0 bases at J, with 7 bases between the two ends. The CDR3: CASSEEERSYNEQFF. The CDR3 DNA is TGTGCCAGCAGTGAAGAAGAGCGCTCCTACAATGAGCAGTTCTTC.

This chain uses TRBV7-9 with TRBJ2-1, with D possibly being TRBD1 (6 bases). Germline assignment: CDR1 SEHNR and CDR2 FQNEAQ (reference sequence). Trimming removed 1 base from V and 1 base from J, with 8 bases in between. The CDR3 sequence is 15 residues long. This chain's CDR3 is CASSLDRASYNEQFF. The CDR3 DNA is TGTGCCAGCAGCTTAGACAGGGCTTCCTACAATGAGCAGTTCTTC.

J is TRBJ1-2 and V is TRBV5-1; a possible D gene is TRBD1 (5 bases). This CDR3 has 14 amino acids. V lost 7 bases to trimming and J lost 2 bases, with 15 bases between them. The V gene's germline CDR1 is SGHRS and CDR2 YFSETQ. CDR3 protein: CASALRGLNYGYTF. Here the CDR3 DNA reads TGCGCCAGCGCTTTAAGGGGACTAAACTATGGCTACACCTTC.

This chain joins TRBV2 and TRBJ1-1, with D unresolved. The germline gives CDR1 SNHLY, CDR2 FYNNEI. The V end was cut by 7 bases, the J end by 0 bases, with 9 bases between. CDR3 length: 13 residues. The CDR3 region has the DNA TGTGCCAGCAAAAAAGACATGAACACTGAAGCTTTCTTT. It encodes CASKKDMNTEAFF.

The chain uses TRBV29-1 and TRBJ1-1, with D possibly matching TRBD1 (5 bases). The germline V gene has CDR1 SQVTM and CDR2 ANQGSEA. Trimming left V 2 bases short and J 11 bases short, with 12 bases between. The CDR3 runs 11 residues. The CDR3 region is CSVEKSRAAFF. The CDR3 DNA reads as TGCAGCGTTGAAAAGTCCAGGGCGGCTTTCTTT.

The table lists this clone with a count of one. This chain joins TRBV7-2 and TRBJ2-4, with 8 positions matching TRBD2. There are 16 residues in the CDR3. The J segment lost 0 bases and the V segment lost 5 bases, leaving 6 bases of the junction unmatched. Germline V lookup: CDR1 SGHTA, CDR2 FQGNSA. CDR3 sequence: CASSPGGALAKNIQYF. CDR3 DNA: TGTGCCAGCAGCCCCGGGGGGGCGCTAGCCAAAAACATTCAGTACTTC.

CDR3 bases: TGTGCCAGCAGTTTAATCCAACAGGGTGGCGGCTACACCTTC. This sequence encodes CASSLIQQGGGYTF. The chain joins TRBV27 to TRBJ1-2, with a tentative D call TRBD1 (6 bases). Germline CDR1 is MNHEY and CDR2 is SMNVEV (reference sequence). V was pared by 2 bases and J by 8 bases, with 15 bases between. This CDR3 has 14 amino acids.

The chain uses TRBV5-6 and TRBJ1-2, with 7 bases matching TRBD1. Germline-derived CDR1 and CDR2 are SGHDT and YYEEEE. The CDR3 extends over 15 amino acids. Trimming at V came to 4 bases and at J to 1 base, leaving 7 bases not matched to a gene. The CDR3 DNA reads as TGTGCCAGCAGCGACCCCCAGGGGGTTAACTATGGCTACACCTTC. Amino acid sequence: CASSDPQGVNYGYTF.

The V call is TRBV19, the J call TRBJ2-5, with D possibly TRBD1 on 7 matching bases. The CDR3 is made up of 16 amino acids. Trimming removed 3 bases from V and 1 base from J, with 15 bases in between. Germline CDR1 is LNHDA and CDR2 is SQIVND (reference sequence). CDR3 amino acids: CASSILGTAGQETQYF. The CDR3 bases are TGTGCCAGTAGTATTTTGGGGACAGCGGGCCAAGAGACCCAGTACTTC.

This clone was seen a handful of times. The rearrangement joins TRBV7-9 to TRBJ1-2; D gene ambiguous. The CDR3 covers 13 residues. CDR1 and CDR2 (germline): SEHNR, FQNEAQ (reference sequence). The V and J ends lost 5 bases and 4 bases respectively, with 11 bases between them. The CDR3 DNA reads TGTGCCAGCAGCGCTTCCGGTGTCTATGGCTACACCTTC. It encodes CASSASGVYGYTF.

The V gene is TRBV2, the J gene TRBJ1-4; 12 positions agree with TRBD1. Germline CDR1 reads SNHLY; CDR2 reads FYNNEI. V trimming: 6 bases; J trimming: 8 bases; junction bases outside the gene matches: 4. The CDR3 length is 14 residues. CDR3 sequence reads: CASSRDRGLEKLFF. CDR3 nucleotide sequence: TGTGCCAGCAGCCGGGACAGGGGGCTCGAAAAACTGTTTTTT.